A single sample is the source of the 27 T cell receptor beta chains below, sequenced in a study of blood T cell repertoires in COVID-19. Clones were sequenced by immunoSEQ multiplex PCR, and TCRdb holds only the in-frame ones, with some missing. The table lists approximately 120,000 clones, approximately 77% of them singletons. The specimen was peripheral blood. These receptors originate from an elderly man with acute or convalescent COVID-19.

This clone was picked up a small number of times. V gene TRBV13 combines with J gene TRBJ2-7; D is possibly TRBD2 (5 bases). V was pared by 4 bases and J by 4 bases, with 20 bases between. This CDR3 is built from 16 residues. Germline V lookup: CDR1 PRHDT, CDR2 FYEKMQ (reference sequence). The CDR3 reads CASSSTPGNLDYEQYF. CDR3 in DNA: TGTGCCAGCAGCTCAACCCCGGGGAATCTAGATTACGAGCAGTACTTC.

The CDR3 protein is CASRPGTGVTGELFF. The CDR3 DNA reads as TGCGCCAGCAGGCCCGGGACAGGGGTCACCGGGGAGCTGTTTTTT. The chain joins TRBV5-1 to TRBJ2-2, with 10 bases that match TRBD1. CDR3 length equals 15 residues. CDR1 SGHRS and CDR2 YFSETQ come from the germline V gene. Losses at the gene ends were 5 bases for V and 4 bases for J; bases not matched to a gene: 5. The full variable domain, with the rest looked up from reference TRBV5-1 and TRBJ2-2, is KAGVTQTPRYLIKTRGQQVTLSCSPISGHRSVSWYQQTPGQGLQFLFEYFSETQRNKGNFPGRFSGRQFSNSRSEMNVSTLELGDSALYLCASRPGTGVTGELFFGEGSRLTVL.

The chain recombines TRBV18 with TRBJ1-1, with TRBD1 identical over 7 bases. The J segment lost 6 bases and the V segment lost 4 bases, leaving 11 bases of the junction unmatched. This CDR3 comprises 15 residues. CDR1 is KGHSH, CDR2 LQKENI, per germline. This chain's CDR3 is CASSLKGAMGAEAFF. The DNA of the CDR3 is TGTGCCAGCTCACTAAAGGGGGCAATGGGCGCTGAAGCTTTCTTT.

The V and J genes are TRBV6-1 and TRBJ1-2; TRBD1 agrees at 7 bases. J was trimmed by 5 bases and V by 3 bases; bases with no gene match: 3. CDR1 is MNHNS, CDR2 SASEGT, per germline. CDR3 length: 13 residues. The CDR3 DNA reads as TGTGCCAGCAGTGATCAGGGGGATTATGGCTACACCTTC. It encodes CASSDQGDYGYTF.

The V gene is TRBV5-6, the J gene TRBJ1-2; D is undetermined. V was clipped by 0 bases and J by 4 bases, with 7 bases between them. The CDR3 totals 13 residues. Germline lookup yields CDR1 SGHDT and CDR2 YYEEEE. CDR3 sequence reads: CASSLVVSYGYTF. DNA of the CDR3: TGTGCCAGCAGCTTGGTTGTTAGCTATGGCTACACCTTC. The complete variable domain, with remaining parts taken from reference TRBV5-6 and TRBJ1-2, reads DAGVTQSPTHLIKTRGQQVTLRCSPKSGHDTVSWYQQALGQGPQFIFQYYEEEERQRGNFPDRFSGHQFPNYSSELNVNALLLGDSALYLCASSLVVSYGYTFGSGTRLTVV.

The rearrangement joins TRBV27 to TRBJ1-2; D unresolved. V was cut by 5 bases and J by 4 bases, with 11 bases left in between. The CDR3 runs 13 residues. Looked up from germline, CDR1 is MNHEY and CDR2 is SMNVEV (reference sequence). The CDR3 coding sequence is TGTGCCAGCAGTCCGGGATTCGGCTATGGCTACACCTTC. This translates into CASSPGFGYGYTF.

The chain combines TRBV28 with TRBJ1-2, with 7 bases matching TRBD1. CDR1 is MDHEN, CDR2 SYDVKM, per germline. The V and J ends lost 6 bases and 4 bases, in that order; junction bases with no gene match: 11. The CDR3 runs 15 residues. CDR3 residues: CASSSTGESFYGYTF. CDR3 DNA: TGTGCCAGCAGCAGTACAGGGGAAAGTTTCTATGGCTACACCTTC.

The rearrangement uses TRBV5-1 and TRBJ2-7, with TRBD1 matching 7 bases. CDR3 size: 14 residues. V shed 1 base and J 2 bases; nucleotides not matched to a gene: 3. CDR1 and CDR2 (germline): SGHRS, YFSETQ. CDR3 region: CASSLSGQAYEQYF. DNA of the CDR3: TGCGCCAGCAGCTTGTCCGGACAGGCCTACGAGCAGTACTTC.

The chain has TRBV27 and TRBJ2-5, with D possibly TRBD2 on 5 matching bases. The CDR3 is made up of 14 amino acids. Germline V gene sequence: CDR1 MNHEY, CDR2 SMNVEV (reference sequence). V was cut by 6 bases and J by 5 bases, with 16 bases left in between. The CDR3 sequence is CASSLGPGWETQYF. CDR3 DNA sequence: TGTGCCAGCAGCCTAGGTCCGGGGTGGGAGACCCAGTACTTC.

This clone has more than one count but fewer than ten. The rearrangement joins TRBV7-2 to TRBJ2-1; D is undetermined. The CDR3 runs 13 residues. Trimming shortened V by 5 bases and J by 4 bases, and 9 bases separated the two germline ends. Germline V gene data show CDR1 as SGHTA and CDR2 as FQGNSA. CDR3 DNA: TGTGCCAGCAGCCCCGACACGTACAATGAGCAGTTCTTC. Its translation: CASSPDTYNEQFF.

The J gene is TRBJ1-5, the V gene TRBV19; 10 nucleotides agree with TRBD1. The V gene end was trimmed by 5 bases and the J gene end by 7 bases; junction bases not matched to a gene: 2. CDR1 and CDR2 from the germline V gene are LNHDA and SQIVND (reference sequence). The CDR3 runs 13 residues. The CDR3 loop reads CASSVGQGQPQHF. The CDR3 region has the DNA TGTGCCAGTAGTGTGGGACAGGGGCAGCCCCAGCATTTT.

In nucleotides, the CDR3 is TGTGCCAGCAGCTTAGGACTAGCGGGGCCCCTCGACGAGGAGACCCAGTACTTC. Its protein product is CASSLGLAGPLDEETQYF. V gene TRBV7-2 combines with J gene TRBJ2-5, with 11 nucleotides matching TRBD2. Germline-derived CDR1 and CDR2 are SGHTA and FQGNSA. The CDR3 sequence is 18 residues long. V gave up 1 base and J gave up 5 bases; unmatched junction bases: 12.

A remark on this clone: No conserved phenylalanine or tryptophan is present at the end of the CDR3, so a read error is the likely explanation. The DNA is left out, because the CDR3 cannot be placed on it with certainty; the CDR3 is given as TCRdb lists it. The V gene is TRBV7-4, the J gene TRBJ1-2; the table names TRBD1, a call not compared with the DNA. Germline assignment: CDR1 SGHVT and CDR2 SQSDAQ. The CDR3 numbers 13 amino acids, ends counted. The CDR3 is CASSLATGGGLHL.

This clone has more than one count but fewer than ten. The chain joins TRBV5-6 to TRBJ1-2; D is unresolved. Germline CDR1 is SGHDT and CDR2 is YYEEEE. The CDR3 sequence is 12 residues long. V was shortened by 0 bases and J by 10 bases, with 10 bases between the two germline ends. CDR3 residues: CASSLGRRAYTF. The CDR3 nucleotides read TGTGCCAGCAGCTTGGGTAGAAGAGCCTACACCTTC.

The chain carries TRBV2 and TRBJ2-5, with no clear D. CDR1 and CDR2 from the germline V gene are SNHLY and FYNNEI. The CDR3 sequence is 15 residues long. Trimming left V 2 bases short and J 4 bases short, with 14 bases between. CDR3 residues: CASSELLASAETQYF. The CDR3 DNA is TGTGCCAGCAGTGAATTGTTGGCCTCTGCAGAGACCCAGTACTTC.

The chain joins TRBV7-2 to TRBJ2-1; 9 positions agree with TRBD2. The junction had 11 bases not matched to a gene; V was cut back by 8 bases and J by 9 bases. CDR1 and CDR2 from the germline V gene are SGHTA and FQGNSA. This CDR3 comprises 14 residues. The CDR3 sequence: CASGIAGARVEQFF. The CDR3 bases are TGTGCCAGCGGAATAGCGGGGGCGAGAGTTGAGCAGTTCTTC.

The chain has TRBV18 and TRBJ2-2; D is undetermined. Trimming took off 2 bases at V and 0 bases at J, with 10 bases between the two ends. The CDR3 is 16 residues long. Per the germline V gene, CDR1 is KGHSH and CDR2 is LQKENI. The CDR3 DNA reads as TGTGCCAGCTCACCAGTACTAATATCGAACACCGGGGAGCTGTTTTTT. As protein: CASSPVLISNTGELFF. Drawing the rest from reference TRBV18 and TRBJ2-2, the complete variable domain is NAGVMQNPRHLVRRRGQEARLRCSPMKGHSHVYWYRQLPEEGLKFMVYLQKENIIDESGMPKERFSAEFPKEGPSILRIQQVVRGDSAAYFCASSPVLISNTGELFFGEGSRLTVL.

This clone was picked up a small number of times. The chain employs TRBV2 and TRBJ2-1, with TRBD2 matching over 9 bases. J was trimmed by 2 bases and V by 7 bases; bases with no gene match: 6. This CDR3 is built from 15 residues. The germline V gene encodes CDR1 SNHLY and CDR2 FYNNEI. The CDR3 region has the DNA TGTGCCAGCAATCTTGGCGGGGGGGCCTACAATGAGCAGTTCTTC. Amino acids: CASNLGGGAYNEQFF.

The rearrangement joins TRBV7-2 to TRBJ2-1; D might be TRBD2 (5 bases). CDR3 length: 12 residues. Germline lookup yields CDR1 SGHTA and CDR2 FQGNSA. Trimming shortened V by 2 bases and J by 10 bases, and 9 bases separated the two germline ends. The chain's CDR3 is CASSLTGYEQFF. In DNA, the CDR3 is TGTGCCAGCAGCTTAACGGGGTACGAGCAGTTCTTC.

V usage is TRBV18 and J usage is TRBJ1-3; 9 nucleotides align to TRBD1. CDR1 KGHSH and CDR2 LQKENI come from the germline V gene. This CDR3 is 15 amino acids long. V shed 1 base, J shed 3 bases, and the junction held 1 base outside the gene matches. CDR3 protein: CASSPRDRDGNTIYF. The CDR3 bases are TGTGCCAGCTCACCACGGGACAGGGATGGAAACACCATATATTTT.

CDR3 DNA: TGTGCCACCAGCAGAGAATGGGGGCGGAATTCACCCCTCCACTTT. This sequence encodes CATSREWGRNSPLHF. J is TRBJ1-6 and V is TRBV15; tentatively, D is TRBD1 (6 bases). V lost 0 bases, J lost 7 bases, and 10 bases lay in between. This CDR3 is built from 15 residues. Germline loops: CDR1 LNHNV, CDR2 YYDKDF (reference sequence).

V and J are TRBV10-3 and TRBJ2-2, with D uncertain. CDR3 length: 17 amino acids. Germline lookup yields CDR1 ENHRY and CDR2 SYGVKD. Trimming took 1 base from V and 3 from J, leaving 15 bases between them. This CDR3 reads CAISEFYRFADTGELFF. CDR3 coding DNA: TGTGCCATCAGTGAGTTCTATAGATTCGCCGACACCGGGGAGCTGTTTTTT.

The chain has TRBV28 and TRBJ1-6, with a weak D call TRBD1 (5 bases). V was cut by 5 bases and J by 11 bases, with 10 bases left in between. The germline gives CDR1 MDHEN, CDR2 SYDVKM. The length of the CDR3 is 12 residues. The CDR3 region is CASSTQDPPLHF. The DNA of the CDR3 is TGTGCCAGCAGTACACAGGACCCACCCCTCCACTTT.

This clone showed up just once. This rearrangement joins TRBV23-1 to TRBJ2-7, with D maybe TRBD2 (6 bases). TRBV23-1 qualifies as an ORF whose function is uncertain. The CDR3 is 17 amino acids. Trimming took off 3 bases at V and 2 bases at J, with 20 bases between the two ends. CDR3 sequence: CASSQNRGTENPYEQYF. As DNA, the CDR3 is TGCGCCAGCAGTCAGAACCGCGGGACGGAGAACCCCTACGAGCAGTACTTC.

The chain carries TRBV5-5 and TRBJ2-5; D might be TRBD1 (6 bases). The length of the CDR3 is 14 residues. The germline V gene has CDR1 SGHKS and CDR2 YYEKEE (reference sequence). Trimming took off 2 bases at V and 4 bases at J, with 12 bases between the two ends. The CDR3 is CASSFNRAPETQYF. CDR3 coding DNA: TGTGCCAGCAGCTTCAACAGGGCCCCAGAGACCCAGTACTTC.

This clone showed up just a few times. The V call is TRBV10-3, the J call TRBJ2-1, with 8 bases matching TRBD1. V lost 7 bases, J lost 7 bases, and 9 bases stayed unmatched. CDR1 is ENHRY and CDR2 is SYGVKD in the germline V gene. The CDR3 contains 14 residues. Here the CDR3 reads CAITQTGVPNEQFF. CDR3 nucleotide sequence: TGTGCCATCACTCAGACAGGGGTACCTAATGAGCAGTTCTTC.

V usage is TRBV5-1 and J usage is TRBJ2-4, with D uncertain. This CDR3 comprises 16 residues. Trimming removed 0 bases at V and 1 base at J, with 11 bases between. Germline V gives CDR1 SGHRS, CDR2 YFSETQ. The CDR3: CASSLVLAAAKNIQYF. CDR3 DNA sequence: TGCGCCAGCAGCTTGGTGCTCGCGGCGGCCAAAAACATTCAGTACTTC.